The subject of this entry is one T cell receptor beta chain. The data are from a study of blood T cell repertoires in COVID-19. The method was immunoSEQ multiplex PCR; TCRdb's version includes in-frame clones alone and lacks a portion of them. Here the sample spans 310,000 or so clones, 70% to 90% being singletons. V shed 1 base and J 6 bases; nucleotides not matched to a gene: 4. The CDR3 contains 14 residues. Germline CDR1 SNHLY, CDR2 FYNNEI. V gene TRBV2 combines with J gene TRBJ1-2; 8 bases are shared with TRBD1. The specimen was PBMCs or T cells enriched from blood (not recorded which). The TCR originated in a woman in her twenties or thirties who had recovered from COVID-19. The CDR3 loop reads CASSEGRGLDGYTF. In DNA form, the CDR3 reads TGTGCCAGCAGTGAAGGCAGGGGGCTGGATGGCTACACCTTC.